This T cell receptor beta chain is from a study of blood T cell repertoires in COVID-19. J gave up 0 bases and V 1 base, and 3 bases lay outside the gene matches. The CDR3 covers 16 residues. The V gene's germline CDR1 is LGHNA and CDR2 YNFKEQ. In its sample, this clone was seen a few times. Using immunoSEQ multiplex PCR, the repertoire was profiled, and TCRdb retains in-frame clones only, with some absent. The sample yields 180,000 or so clones, about 85% seen once. The origin of this receptor is a man between 18 and 35 years old with acute or convalescent COVID-19. The material sequenced was peripheral blood. The chain couples TRBV4-2 to TRBJ2-1; 7 nucleotides match TRBD2. The CDR3 is CASSQVGGGSYNEQFF. The CDR3 nucleotides are TGTGCCAGCAGCCAAGTTGGGGGGGGCTCCTACAATGAGCAGTTCTTC.